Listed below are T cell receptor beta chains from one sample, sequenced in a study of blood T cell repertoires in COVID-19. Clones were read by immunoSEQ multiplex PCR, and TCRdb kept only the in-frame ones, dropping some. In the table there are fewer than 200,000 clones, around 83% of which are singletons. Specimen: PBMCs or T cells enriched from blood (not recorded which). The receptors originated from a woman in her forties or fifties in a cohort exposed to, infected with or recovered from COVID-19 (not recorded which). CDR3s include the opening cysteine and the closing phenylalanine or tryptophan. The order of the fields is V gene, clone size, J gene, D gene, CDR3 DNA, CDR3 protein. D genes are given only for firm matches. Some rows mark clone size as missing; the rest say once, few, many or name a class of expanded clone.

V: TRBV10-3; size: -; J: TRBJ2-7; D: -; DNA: TGTGCCGCGAGGCGCGACGGGGGAAGGTACGAGCAGTACTTC; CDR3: CAARRDGGRYEQYF
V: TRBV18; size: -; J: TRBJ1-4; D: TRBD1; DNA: TGTGCCAGCTCAACGACAGGGGTGAATTTTGCAACTAATGAAAAACTGTTTTTT; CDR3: CASSTTGVNFATNEKLFF
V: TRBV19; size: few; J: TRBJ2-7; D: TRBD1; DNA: TGTGCCAGTAATCCCGGGACAGGGGGTTACGAGCAGTACTTC; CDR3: CASNPGTGGYEQYF
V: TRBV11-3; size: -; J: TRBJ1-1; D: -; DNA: TGTGCCAGCAGCCCAGGGCTCGGAGGGACTGAAGCTTTCTTT; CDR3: CASSPGLGGTEAFF
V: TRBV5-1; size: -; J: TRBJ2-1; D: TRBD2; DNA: TGCGCCAGCAGCTCCCGCGGGACTAGCGGGGGACCCTACAATGAGCAGTTCTTC; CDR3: CASSSRGTSGGPYNEQFF
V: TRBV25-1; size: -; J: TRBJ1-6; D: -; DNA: TGTGCCAGCAGTGACGGGAGATCACCCCTCCACTTT; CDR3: CASSDGRSPLHF
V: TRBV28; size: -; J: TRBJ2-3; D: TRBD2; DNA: TGTGCCAGCAGTATAGCGGGAGAGATAACAGATACGCAGTATTTT; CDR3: CASSIAGEITDTQYF
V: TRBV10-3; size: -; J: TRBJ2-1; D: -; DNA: TGTGCCATCAGTGGGCGCGGGGGCGACCGCAATGAGCAGTTCTTC; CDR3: CAISGRGGDRNEQFF
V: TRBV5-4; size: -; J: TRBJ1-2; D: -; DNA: TGTGCCAGCAGCGCCCAGGGTTCTGATGGCTACACCTTC; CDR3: CASSAQGSDGYTF
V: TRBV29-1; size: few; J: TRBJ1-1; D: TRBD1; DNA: TGCAGCGTTGAGCGGAAGGGGGCTCCCGAAGCTTTCTTT; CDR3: CSVERKGAPEAFF
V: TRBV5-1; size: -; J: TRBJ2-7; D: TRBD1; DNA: TGCGCCAGCAGCTCCAGACAGGGGGCTAGCTACGAGCAGTACTTC; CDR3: CASSSRQGASYEQYF
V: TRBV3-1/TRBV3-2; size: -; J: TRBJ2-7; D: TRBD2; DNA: TGTGCCAGCAGCCGGCGGACTAGCGGGGGTATATACGAGCAGTACTTC; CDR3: CASSRRTSGGIYEQYF
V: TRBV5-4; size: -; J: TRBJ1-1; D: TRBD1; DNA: TGTGCCAGCAGTAAGGACAGGGGGTACCCTGCTTTCTTT; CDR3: CASSKDRGYPAFF
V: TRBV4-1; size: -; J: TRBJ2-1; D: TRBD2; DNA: TGCGCCAGCAGCCAGGTGTCTAGCGGGGGGGCCTCCGGTGAGCAGTTCTTC; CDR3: CASSQVSSGGASGEQFF
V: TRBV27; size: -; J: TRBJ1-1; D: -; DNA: TGTGCCAGCAGTGCAACAGATCTGAACACTGAAGCTTTCTTT; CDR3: CASSATDLNTEAFF
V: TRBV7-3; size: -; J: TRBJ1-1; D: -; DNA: TGTGCCAGCAGCTTAGCGGGGGGGATGAACACTGAAGCTTTCTTT; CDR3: CASSLAGGMNTEAFF
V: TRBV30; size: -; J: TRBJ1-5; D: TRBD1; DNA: TGTGCCTGGAGTGTACAAGGGGGCGATCAGCCCCAGCATTTT; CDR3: CAWSVQGGDQPQHF
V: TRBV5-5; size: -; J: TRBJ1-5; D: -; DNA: TGTGCCAGCAGCTTGACGGGCAATCAGCCCCAGCATTTT; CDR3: CASSLTGNQPQHF
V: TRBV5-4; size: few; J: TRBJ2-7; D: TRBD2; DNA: TGTGCCAGCAGCTCCGGCTTAGCGGGAGGGCCGAGGGAGCAGTACTTC; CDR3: CASSSGLAGGPREQYF
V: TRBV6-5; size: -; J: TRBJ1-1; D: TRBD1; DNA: TGTGCCAGCAGTTACGACAGGGGGCTAGTTGAAGCTTTCTTT; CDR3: CASSYDRGLVEAFF
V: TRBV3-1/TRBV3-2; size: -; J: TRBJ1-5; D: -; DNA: TGTGCCAGCAGCCAAACCCAGGACGGAGGGAATCAGCCCCAGCATTTT; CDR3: CASSQTQDGGNQPQHF